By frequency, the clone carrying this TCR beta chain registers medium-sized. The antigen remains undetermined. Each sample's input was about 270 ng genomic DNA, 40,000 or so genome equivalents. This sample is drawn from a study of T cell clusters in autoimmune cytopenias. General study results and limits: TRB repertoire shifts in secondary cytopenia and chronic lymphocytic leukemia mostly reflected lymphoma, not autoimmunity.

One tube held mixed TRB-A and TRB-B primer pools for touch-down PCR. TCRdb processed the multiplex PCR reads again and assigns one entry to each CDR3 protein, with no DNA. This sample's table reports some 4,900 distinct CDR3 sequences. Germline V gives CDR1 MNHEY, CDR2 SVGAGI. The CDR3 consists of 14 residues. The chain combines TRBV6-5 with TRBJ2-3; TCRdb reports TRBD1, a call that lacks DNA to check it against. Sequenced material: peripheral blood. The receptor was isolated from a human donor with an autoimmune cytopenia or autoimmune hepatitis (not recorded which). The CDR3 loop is CASSRGQGTDTQYF.